The 7 T cell receptor beta chains presented below share a single source sample, sequenced in a study of CD8+CD57+ T cells in acquired aplastic anemia. The study profiled TCR beta VDJ and CDR3 using genomic DNA as template. Each CDR3 protein gets one entry after TCRdb re-called the reads with MiXCR. The table has just over 400,000 distinct CDR3 sequences, 55% to 75% seen once. Input material: sorted CD4+, CD8+, or CD8+CD57+ T cells (not recorded which) from PBMCs. These receptor sequences come from a human donor in good health, serving as a control.

In its sample, this clonotype was seen many times. The J gene is TRBJ2-2, the V gene TRBV6-2 or TRBV6-3; D remains ambiguous. This CDR3 contains 14 residues. Germline V gives CDR1 MNHEY, CDR2 SVGEGT. The V end was cut by 2 bases, the J end by 6 bases, with 10 bases between. DNA of the CDR3: TGTGCCAGCAGTTACACGGCCCTGGCCGGGGAGCTGTTTTTT. It specifies CASSYTALAGELFF.

As for this clonotype: At one end the junction does not follow the germline gene, possibly because of a read error. The CDR3 protein is CASSYLQGEDYGCTF. In nucleotides, the CDR3 is TGTGCCAGCAGTTACCTACAGGGGGAAGACTATGGCTGCACCTTC. V is TRBV25-1 and J is TRBJ1-2, with TRBD1 identical over 8 bases. This CDR3 spans 15 amino acids. Germline CDR1 MGHDK, CDR2 SYGVNS.

There are a few counts of this clonotype. V gene TRBV2 combines with J gene TRBJ1-6; no clear D. CDR3 length: 15 amino acids. Germline-derived CDR1 and CDR2 are SNHLY and FYNNEI. The germline V and J ends were trimmed by 1 base and 9 bases, with 13 bases remaining between them. The CDR3 DNA follows: TGTGCCAGCAGTGAAGACGGCCGGCTAAGTTCACCCCTCCACTTT. Encoded protein: CASSEDGRLSSPLHF.

This chain uses TRBV11-2 with TRBJ2-5; TRBD2 is a possible D gene (5 bases). The CDR3 consists of 15 residues. Trimming took off 3 bases at V and 4 bases at J, with 15 bases between the two ends. The germline gives CDR1 SGHAT, CDR2 FQNNGV. The CDR3 is CASSLAGTQGETQYF. The CDR3 region has the DNA TGTGCCAGCAGCTTGGCGGGCACACAAGGAGAGACCCAGTACTTC.

About this clonotype: One end of the junction varies from germline; a read error may be responsible. The chain combines TRBV7-2 with TRBJ1-2, with D maybe TRBD1 (6 bases). Germline V gene sequence: CDR1 SGHTA, CDR2 FQGNSA. The CDR3 sequence is 14 residues long. The CDR3 DNA sequence: TGTGCCAGCAGTGTAGGACCGGGACATTATGCACACCCCTTC. The encoded protein is CASSVGPGHYAHPF.

The V gene is TRBV20-1, the J gene TRBJ1-2, with no clear D. The CDR3 extends over 14 amino acids. Trimming took off 2 bases at V and 5 bases at J, with 15 bases between the two ends. Per germline, CDR1 DFQATT and CDR2 SNEGSKA (reference sequence). The CDR3 protein is CSARPVRASYGYTF. CDR3 bases: TGCAGTGCTAGACCGGTACGGGCTAGTTATGGCTACACCTTC.

A single count supports this clonotype. The missing conserved phenylalanine or tryptophan at the end of this CDR3 makes a read error likely. Because the CDR3's place on the DNA is in doubt, the DNA is left out and the CDR3 is given as listed by TCRdb. This chain uses TRBV7-2 with TRBJ1-3; TRBD1, the table's D call, was not compared with the DNA. Including both end residues, the CDR3 is 13 amino acids long. CDR1 is SGHTA and CDR2 is FQGNSA in the germline V gene. The CDR3 here is CASRRDTGTSISL.